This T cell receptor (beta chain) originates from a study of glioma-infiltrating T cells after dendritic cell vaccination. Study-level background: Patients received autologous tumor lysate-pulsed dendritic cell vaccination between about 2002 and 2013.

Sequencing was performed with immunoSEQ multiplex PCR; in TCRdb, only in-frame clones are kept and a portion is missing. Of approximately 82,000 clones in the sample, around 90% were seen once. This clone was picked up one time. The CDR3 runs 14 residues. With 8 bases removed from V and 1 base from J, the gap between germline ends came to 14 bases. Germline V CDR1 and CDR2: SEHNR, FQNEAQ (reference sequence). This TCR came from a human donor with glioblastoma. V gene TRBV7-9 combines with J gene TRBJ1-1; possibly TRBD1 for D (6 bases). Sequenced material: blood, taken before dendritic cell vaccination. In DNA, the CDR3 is TGTGCCAGCGCCTTCCAGGGGTCGAACACTGAAGCTTTCTTT. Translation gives CASAFQGSNTEAFF.